The 22 T cell receptor beta chains reported below all come from one sample, sequenced in a study of CD8+ T cells in alopecia areata. Reverse transcribed after extraction, RNA yielded cDNA as the sequencing template. The repertoire was sequenced with immunoSEQ multiplex PCR; TCRdb's copy has only in-frame clones and lacks some. This table holds approximately 180,000 clones, roughly 65% found once. Sample: CD4+ T cells sorted from blood, taken at week 0. The receptors here all came from a human donor with alopecia areata.

A few counts support this clone. This chain uses TRBV25-1 with TRBJ2-7; the D is unclear. V lost 8 bases, J lost 8 bases, and 13 bases lay in between. The germline CDR1 and CDR2 sequences are MGHDK and SYGVNS. The CDR3 runs 11 residues. This CDR3 is CASRDSTQQYF. DNA for the CDR3: TGTGCCAGCCGCGACTCGACCCAGCAGTACTTC.

This clone was picked up a small number of times. This chain connects TRBV5-4 to TRBJ2-3; the match to TRBD2 covers 10 bases. This CDR3 spans 15 amino acids. CDR1 is SGHNT and CDR2 is YYREEE in the germline V gene (reference sequence). V lost 1 base to trimming and J lost 14 bases; unmatched junction nucleotides: 13. The DNA for the CDR3 is TGTGCCAGCAGCTTGTCGGCCAGCGGGGGGGGATTCCGGTATTTT. Translated: CASSLSASGGGFRYF.

The chain is built from TRBV11-2 and TRBJ2-7; TRBD1 aligns across 7 bases. Germline CDR1 SGHAT, CDR2 FQNNGV. This CDR3 has 13 amino acids. V lost 4 bases and J lost 9; bases outside the gene matches: 9. CDR3 region: CASSSNRGPMQYF. The CDR3 nucleotides are TGTGCCAGCAGCTCGAACAGGGGCCCTATGCAGTACTTC. The complete variable domain, with remaining parts taken from reference TRBV11-2 and TRBJ2-7, reads EAGVAQSPRYKIIEKRQSVAFWCNPISGHATLYWYQQILGQGPKLLIQFQNNGVVDDSQLPKDRFSAERLKGVDSTLKIQPAKLEDSAVYLCASSSNRGPMQYFGPGTRLTVT.

This clone was recorded a few times. The chain combines TRBV15 with TRBJ2-3; the D is unclear. The V gene lost 4 bases and the J gene lost 1 base, with 15 bases spanning the gap. This CDR3 region has 16 residues. The germline gives CDR1 LNHNV, CDR2 YYDKDF (reference sequence). The CDR3 DNA reads as TGTGCCACCAGCATTCGTCTGGCAGCTCGCACAGATACGCAGTATTTT. Encoded protein: CATSIRLAARTDTQYF.

This clone turned up a few times. The J gene is TRBJ1-2, the V gene TRBV6-5, with D possibly being TRBD1 (5 bases). The germline V and J ends were trimmed by 3 bases and 4 bases, with 12 bases remaining between them. This CDR3 comprises 14 residues. Per the germline V gene, CDR1 is MNHEY and CDR2 is SVGAGI. The chain's CDR3 is CASSYKGNFYGYTF. The CDR3 DNA sequence: TGTGCCAGCAGTTATAAGGGGAATTTCTATGGCTACACCTTC.

This clone has more than one count but fewer than ten. V is TRBV7-3 and J is TRBJ2-1, with no clear D. The CDR3 covers 14 residues. Germline V gene sequence: CDR1 SGHTA, CDR2 FQGTGA. With 2 bases removed from V and 9 bases from J, the gap between germline ends came to 14 bases. CDR3 DNA sequence: TGTGCCAGCAGCTTAGTGTTTGGCGCTGGTGAGCAGTTCTTC. This encodes CASSLVFGAGEQFF.

There are a few counts of this clone. This sequence joins TRBV5-1 and TRBJ2-7; 7 bases map to TRBD2. V dropped 0 bases and J dropped 2; count of bases not matched to a gene: 2. This CDR3 contains 14 residues. CDR1 is SGHRS and CDR2 is YFSETQ in the germline V gene. CDR3 in DNA: TGCGCCAGCAGCTTGGAGCGGGGAACCTACGAGCAGTACTTC. It translates to CASSLERGTYEQYF.

J is TRBJ2-2 and V is TRBV25-1; no reliable D call. Trimming left V 2 bases short and J 7 bases short, with 20 bases between. CDR3 size: 17 residues. Germline assignment: CDR1 MGHDK and CDR2 SYGVNS. The CDR3 is CASSERVWQVAGGELFF. The DNA for the CDR3 is TGTGCCAGCAGTGAAAGGGTGTGGCAGGTAGCTGGCGGGGAGCTGTTTTTT.

This rearrangement joins TRBV9 to TRBJ2-7; no firm D call. Germline CDR1 and CDR2: SGDLS and YYNGEE. V was clipped by 0 bases and J by 3 bases, with 13 bases between them. The CDR3 has 15 amino acids. The CDR3 region has the DNA TGTGCCAGCAGCGTAGATGGGGTAGAAAGCTACGAGCAGTACTTC. Amino acids: CASSVDGVESYEQYF.

This chain connects TRBV14 to TRBJ1-6; D gene uncertain. The V gene lost 1 base and the J gene lost 9 bases, with 7 bases spanning the gap. This CDR3 contains 13 residues. Germline V gene lookup returns CDR1 SGHDN and CDR2 FVKESK. The CDR3 DNA follows: TGTGCCAGCAGCCAAGTTCCTGGTTCACCCCTCCACTTT. The encoded protein is CASSQVPGSPLHF.

The gene calls are TRBV30 and TRBJ2-5, with D perhaps TRBD2 (5 bases). Germline assignment: CDR1 GTSNPN and CDR2 SVGIG (reference sequence). There are 13 residues in the CDR3. The V end was cut by 3 bases, the J end by 5 bases, with 13 bases between. The CDR3 DNA reads as TGTGCCTGGAGCGGACCCCGAGGGGAGACCCAGTACTTC. The encoded protein is CAWSGPRGETQYF.

This clone was seen only once. The CDR3 sequence is CASSLWGNARPQHF. CDR3 sequence (DNA): TGTGCCAGCAGTTTATGGGGGAATGCTCGGCCCCAGCATTTT. The genes are TRBV28 and TRBJ1-5; D not resolved. CDR3 size: 14 residues. The germline V and J ends were trimmed by 0 bases and 9 bases, with 12 bases remaining between them. Germline assignment: CDR1 MDHEN and CDR2 SYDVKM.

The chain uses TRBV30 and TRBJ1-5; TRBD1 matches at 9 bases. Germline V CDR1 and CDR2: GTSNPN, SVGIG (reference sequence). The CDR3 has 15 residues. Trimming removed 4 bases from V and 5 bases from J; junction bases left unmatched: 9. The CDR3 spells CAWKGGTGRDQPQHF. For the CDR3, the DNA is TGTGCCTGGAAAGGGGGGACAGGGCGCGATCAGCCCCAGCATTTT.

This chain's CDR3 is CASSQGTAPEAFF. The CDR3 DNA is TGCGCCAGCAGCCAAGGGACCGCGCCCGAAGCTTTCTTT. The chain joins TRBV4-1 to TRBJ1-1; D not certain. The germline gives CDR1 MGHRA, CDR2 YSYEKL. V was cut by 1 base and J by 8 bases, with 11 bases left in between. This CDR3 region has 13 residues.

The chain uses TRBV2 and TRBJ2-1; D possibly corresponds to TRBD2 (6 bases). Trimming pared 10 bases from V and 2 bases from J, leaving 15 bases between. CDR3 length equals 14 residues. Germline V gives CDR1 SNHLY, CDR2 FYNNEI. CDR3 amino acids: CATSQGGTYNEQFF. CDR3 DNA: TGTGCCACCTCCCAAGGCGGGACCTACAATGAGCAGTTCTTC. Complete variable domain (other parts from reference TRBV2 and TRBJ2-1): EPEVTQTPSHQVTQMGQEVILRCVPISNHLYFYWYRQILGQKVEFLVSFYNNEISEKSEIFDDQFSVERPDGSNFTLKIRSTKLEDSAMYFCATSQGGTYNEQFFGPGTRLTVL.

The rearrangement links TRBV10-3 to TRBJ2-7; D remains ambiguous. Germline V CDR1 and CDR2: ENHRY, SYGVKD. The V and J ends lost 4 bases and 4 bases respectively, with 14 bases between them. This CDR3 comprises 14 residues. The DNA of the CDR3 is TGTGCCATCAGTGCTTTGACGGTGGGATACGAGCAGTACTTC. It yields the protein CAISALTVGYEQYF.

This chain links TRBV15 with TRBJ1-6; the D is unclear. Between the trimmed V and J ends, which lost 1 base and 5 bases, there was a span of 3 bases. CDR1 LNHNV and CDR2 YYDKDF come from the germline V gene (reference sequence). The CDR3 totals 13 residues. CDR3: CATSRADNSPLHF. The CDR3 DNA reads TGTGCCACCAGCAGAGCGGATAATTCACCCCTCCACTTT.

This chain connects TRBV29-1 to TRBJ1-1; 7 bases align to TRBD1. The CDR3 extends over 13 amino acids. Trimming cost V 5 bases and J 4 bases; bases outside gene matches: 7. Germline V gene lookup returns CDR1 SQVTM and CDR2 ANQGSEA. The chain's CDR3 is CSVLLTGPTEAFF. CDR3 nucleotide sequence: TGCAGCGTTTTACTGACAGGGCCCACTGAAGCTTTCTTT.

The chain recombines TRBV15 with TRBJ2-3, with D maybe TRBD1 (5 bases). Germline V gene lookup returns CDR1 LNHNV and CDR2 YYDKDF (reference sequence). The V gene lost 3 bases and the J gene lost 2 bases, with 18 bases spanning the gap. This CDR3 contains 17 residues. CDR3 in DNA: TGTGCCACCAGCAGGGAGATAGCAGGGCCATACACAGATACGCAGTATTTT. Its protein is CATSREIAGPYTDTQYF.

DNA of the CDR3: TGTGCCACCAGCAGAGTCCCTGGACAGGGGCGACACTATGGCTACACCTTC. Encoded protein: CATSRVPGQGRHYGYTF. This rearrangement joins TRBV15 to TRBJ1-2; 9 nucleotides agree with TRBD1. Germline V gene sequence: CDR1 LNHNV, CDR2 YYDKDF (reference sequence). CDR3 length equals 17 residues. Trimming took 1 base from V and 3 from J; bases not matched to a gene: 9.

The chain is built from TRBV29-1 and TRBJ1-5; D remains ambiguous. Trimming shortened V by 5 bases and J by 1 base, and 9 bases separated the two germline ends. The CDR3 extends over 13 amino acids. Germline assignment: CDR1 SQVTM and CDR2 ANQGSEA. CDR3 loop: CSVLDGSNQPQHF. The DNA of the CDR3 is TGCAGCGTTCTCGACGGGAGCAATCAGCCCCAGCATTTT.

The chain recombines TRBV29-1 with TRBJ1-2; a weak D match, TRBD1 (5 bases). The germline V and J ends were trimmed by 8 bases and 4 bases, with 11 bases remaining between them. There are 11 residues in the CDR3. Per the germline V gene, CDR1 is SQVTM and CDR2 is ANQGSEA. In nucleotides, the CDR3 is TGCAGCTCAGTGGGGGGCTATGGCTACACCTTC. It translates to CSSVGGYGYTF.